The rows below give T cell receptor beta chains drawn from one sample of a study of technical replicates of blood from a handful of donors. Clones were read by immunoSEQ multiplex PCR, and TCRdb kept only the in-frame ones, dropping some. The sample lists 95,000 to 100,000 clones; around 95% were seen once. Sequencing was done on a sample of T cells isolated from PBMCs. The receptors stem from a human donor in good health. Each CDR3 is given with its conserved first and last residue. Each record gives: V gene, J gene, CDR3 length, CDR3 protein.

v_gene: TRBV25-1
j_gene: TRBJ1-1
len: 15
CDR3aa: CASTGVGITNTEAFF

v_gene: TRBV4-1
j_gene: TRBJ1-5
len: 13
CDR3aa: CASSQDLRQPQHF

v_gene: TRBV14
j_gene: TRBJ2-3
len: 16
CDR3aa: CASSPPIRGSTDTQYF

v_gene: TRBV11-2
j_gene: TRBJ1-1
len: 13
CDR3aa: CASSLERQTRAFF

v_gene: TRBV27
j_gene: TRBJ1-5
len: 16
CDR3aa: CASRRDRGRNDQPQHF

v_gene: TRBV5-1
j_gene: TRBJ1-1
len: 17
CDR3aa: CASSFSYLAGADTEAFF

v_gene: TRBV29-1
j_gene: TRBJ1-1
len: 11
CDR3aa: CSVEDSAEAFF

v_gene: TRBV19
j_gene: TRBJ1-2
len: 14
CDR3aa: CASSIARANYGYTF

v_gene: TRBV11-2
j_gene: TRBJ2-2
len: 17
CDR3aa: CASSLGFGGGNTGELFF

v_gene: TRBV29-1
j_gene: TRBJ1-2
len: 14
CDR3aa: CSVIPGLDGYGYTF

v_gene: TRBV7-9
j_gene: TRBJ2-7
len: 12
CDR3aa: CASSSQGYEQYF

v_gene: TRBV11-2
j_gene: TRBJ2-1
len: 16
CDR3aa: CASSLGPTSVRNEQFF